A single sample gave rise to the 28 T cell receptor beta chains below, sequenced in a study of blood T cell repertoires in COVID-19. TCRdb keeps only in-frame clones here, not all; method: immunoSEQ multiplex PCR. The sample carries roughly 200,000 clones, about 84% recorded once. The sequencing sample was made of peripheral blood. These receptors were obtained from a woman of 80 years or more with acute or convalescent COVID-19.

V and J are TRBV10-3 and TRBJ2-1; D perhaps matches TRBD2 (6 bases). Germline V CDR1 and CDR2: ENHRY, SYGVKD. Trimming took 4 bases from V and 9 from J, leaving 16 bases between them. This CDR3 has 14 amino acids. The CDR3 DNA reads as TGTGCCATCAGTGTGAGAGGCCAAGCGGGTGAGCAGTTCTTC. This sequence encodes CAISVRGQAGEQFF.

The genes are TRBV5-1 and TRBJ1-1; the D gene is possibly TRBD1 (5 bases). The V gene lost 1 base and the J gene lost 7 bases, with 8 bases spanning the gap. CDR1 SGHRS and CDR2 YFSETQ come from the germline V gene. The CDR3 spans 12 residues. The CDR3 is CASSLRGLEAFF. The CDR3 region has the DNA TGCGCCAGCAGCTTGAGGGGACTTGAAGCTTTCTTT.

The rearrangement uses TRBV6-4 and TRBJ1-5; D remains ambiguous. Germline V gene lookup returns CDR1 MRHNA and CDR2 SNTAGT. V was clipped by 8 bases and J by 0 bases, with 8 bases between them. The CDR3 is 13 amino acids. The CDR3: CASGQDSNQPQHF. As DNA, the CDR3 is TGTGCCAGCGGGCAGGATAGCAATCAGCCCCAGCATTTT.

This chain joins TRBV11-2 and TRBJ1-6, with TRBD1 as a possible D gene (5 bases). Trimming pared 3 bases from V and 5 bases from J, leaving 11 bases between. CDR1 and CDR2 (germline): SGHAT, FQNNGV. The CDR3 sequence is 15 residues long. CDR3 sequence: CASSFRGADNSPLHF. The CDR3 DNA is TGTGCCAGCAGCTTTAGGGGCGCGGATAATTCACCCCTCCACTTT.

The V call is TRBV24-1, the J call TRBJ1-2; D remains unclear. Between the trimmed V and J ends, which lost 1 base and 4 bases, there was a span of 9 bases. In germline, CDR1 is KGHDR, CDR2 SFDVKD. There are 14 residues in the CDR3. The CDR3 DNA reads as TGTGCCACCAGTGATTTCTCCCAAGCCTATGGCTACACCTTC. This sequence encodes CATSDFSQAYGYTF.

The chain recombines TRBV5-5 with TRBJ2-5; D gene unclear. Germline V gene lookup returns CDR1 SGHKS and CDR2 YYEKEE (reference sequence). This CDR3 contains 15 residues. The germline V and J ends were trimmed by 1 base and 0 bases, with 10 bases remaining between them. The CDR3 reads CASSLIDRDQETQYF. The CDR3 DNA sequence: TGTGCCAGCAGCTTGATTGACCGGGACCAAGAGACCCAGTACTTC.

The chain has TRBV9 and TRBJ2-7; D is perhaps TRBD1 (6 bases). V was shortened by 4 bases and J by 6 bases, with 11 bases between the two germline ends. Germline loops: CDR1 SGDLS, CDR2 YYNGEE. This CDR3 spans 12 amino acids. CDR3 DNA sequence: TGTGCCAGCAGCAGCTCCAGGGGCGAGCAGTACTTC. This encodes CASSSSRGEQYF.

This clone came up a few times. The chain employs TRBV4-2 and TRBJ2-3, with D tentatively TRBD1 (6 bases). There are 16 residues in the CDR3. V lost 2 bases and J lost 0, with 12 bases in between. Germline values: CDR1 LGHNA, CDR2 YNFKEQ. As DNA, the CDR3 is TGTGCCAGCAGCCAACAACACCAGGGGAGCACAGATACGCAGTATTTT. Its protein product is CASSQQHQGSTDTQYF.

The genes are TRBV5-1 and TRBJ2-4; 8 positions match TRBD2. The CDR3 spans 18 residues. V lost 3 bases to trimming and J lost 1 base; unmatched junction nucleotides: 12. Germline values: CDR1 SGHRS, CDR2 YFSETQ. In DNA form, the CDR3 reads TGCGCCAGCAGCTCGGACGGGGCGGGAGGAGGGGCCAAAAACATTCAGTACTTC. It translates to CASSSDGAGGGAKNIQYF.

The V gene is TRBV10-3, the J gene TRBJ2-2, with 7 nucleotides matching TRBD2. V gave up 8 bases and J gave up 3 bases; unmatched junction bases: 6. This CDR3 is 14 amino acids long. Germline CDR1 and CDR2: ENHRY and SYGVKD. The CDR3 sequence: CAIAERDYTGELFF. DNA for the CDR3: TGTGCCATCGCCGAGCGGGATTACACCGGGGAGCTGTTTTTT.

The chain is built from TRBV12-3 or TRBV12-4 and TRBJ2-1; D gene unclear. V lost 0 bases, J lost 11 bases, and 8 bases lay in between. The CDR3 covers 12 residues. The DNA for the CDR3 is TGTGCCAGCAGTTTAGCGGGCCAGCAGCAGTTCTTC. Its protein is CASSLAGQQQFF.

The chain carries TRBV4-2 and TRBJ1-6; D might be TRBD1 (5 bases). The CDR3 contains 14 residues. The V end was cut by 1 base, the J end by 8 bases, with 9 bases between. Germline CDR1 LGHNA, CDR2 YNFKEQ. The CDR3 sequence: CASSQAPTDSPLHF. The CDR3 DNA is TGTGCCAGCAGCCAAGCTCCGACAGATTCACCCCTCCACTTT.

J is TRBJ2-5 and V is TRBV5-4, with 10 bases lining up with TRBD2. Germline V gives CDR1 SGHNT, CDR2 YYREEE (reference sequence). There are 16 residues in the CDR3. Trimming took 0 bases from V and 5 from J; bases not matched to a gene: 7. The CDR3 DNA reads as TGTGCCAGCAGCTTGGTAGTAGCGGGGGGTTTGGAGACCCAGTACTTC. It encodes CASSLVVAGGLETQYF.

This clone was seen a handful of times. V gene TRBV14 combines with J gene TRBJ2-3, with D hard to call. This CDR3 region has 12 residues. CDR1 is SGHDN and CDR2 is FVKESK in the germline V gene. Between the trimmed V and J ends, which lost 7 bases and 8 bases, there was a span of 13 bases. The CDR3 loop is CASTLVCLTQYF. In nucleotides, the CDR3 is TGTGCCAGCACCCTAGTATGCCTTACGCAGTATTTT.

The V call is TRBV5-1, the J call TRBJ2-3; TRBD2 matches at 10 bases. The CDR3 has 16 amino acids. V lost 2 bases and J lost 2; bases outside the gene matches: 5. Germline CDR1 reads SGHRS; CDR2 reads YFSETQ. The CDR3 spells CASSFWTSGNTDTQYF. CDR3 coding DNA: TGCGCCAGCAGCTTTTGGACTAGCGGAAACACAGATACGCAGTATTTT. The variable domain in full, completed from reference TRBV5-1 and TRBJ2-3, reads KAGVTQTPRYLIKTRGQQVTLSCSPISGHRSVSWYQQTPGQGLQFLFEYFSETQRNKGNFPGRFSGRQFSNSRSEMNVSTLELGDSALYLCASSFWTSGNTDTQYFGPGTRLTVL.

The chain employs TRBV7-3 and TRBJ1-6, with a weak D call TRBD1 (5 bases). In germline, CDR1 is SGHTA, CDR2 FQGTGA. This CDR3 contains 16 residues. V was trimmed by 2 bases and J by 7 bases, leaving 15 bases between them. The CDR3 coding sequence is TGTGCCAGCAGCTTAGGGGCAGGGAGGAGGAATTCACCCCTCCACTTT. Residues: CASSLGAGRRNSPLHF.

The chain joins TRBV7-3 to TRBJ1-2; maybe TRBD1 (5 bases). CDR1 is SGHTA, CDR2 FQGTGA, per germline. The ends were cut back, 2 bases at V and 4 bases at J, with 8 bases in the middle. This CDR3 comprises 13 residues. DNA for the CDR3: TGTGCCAGCAGCTTACCGCAGGGCTATGGCTACACCTTC. Protein: CASSLPQGYGYTF.

With respect to this clone: This sample includes further DNA sequences coding for the same CDR3. The gene calls are TRBV27 and TRBJ2-2, with D tentatively TRBD2 (6 bases). CDR1 MNHEY and CDR2 SMNVEV come from the germline V gene (reference sequence). The CDR3 totals 15 residues. V lost 3 bases to trimming and J lost 4 bases, with 12 bases between them. CDR3 DNA: TGTGCCAGCAGTTTCGGGACTTCAGGCACCGGGGAGCTGTTTTTT. Residues: CASSFGTSGTGELFF.

This clone appeared once. The genes are TRBV5-1 and TRBJ2-3, with D possibly TRBD2 on 6 matching bases. The CDR3 consists of 15 residues. Germline values: CDR1 SGHRS, CDR2 YFSETQ. Trimming left V 1 base short and J 6 bases short, with 15 bases between. CDR3 residues: CASSLYRGSGDTQYF. The CDR3 region has the DNA TGCGCCAGCAGCTTGTACCGGGGGTCTGGGGATACGCAGTATTTT. Looking up the rest from reference TRBV5-1 and TRBJ2-3 gives the full variable domain: KAGVTQTPRYLIKTRGQQVTLSCSPISGHRSVSWYQQTPGQGLQFLFEYFSETQRNKGNFPGRFSGRQFSNSRSEMNVSTLELGDSALYLCASSLYRGSGDTQYFGPGTRLTVL.

This clone turned up a few times. The CDR3: CASRLLGQPAIYEQYF. CDR3 in DNA: TGTGCCAGCAGGCTACTGGGACAGCCCGCCATCTACGAGCAGTACTTC. This chain connects TRBV7-8 to TRBJ2-7; 7 nucleotides agree with TRBD1. CDR3 size: 16 residues. CDR1 is SGHVS, CDR2 FQNEAQ, per germline. The trim removed 6 bases at V and 3 bases at J, leaving 14 bases unmatched.

The chain has TRBV19 and TRBJ2-7, with a weak D call TRBD2 (6 bases). The V and J ends lost 6 bases and 2 bases respectively, with 11 bases between them. This CDR3 comprises 13 residues. Per germline, CDR1 LNHDA and CDR2 SQIVND (reference sequence). The CDR3 sequence is CASSGGEPYEQYF. The CDR3 DNA reads TGTGCCAGTAGCGGGGGAGAACCCTACGAGCAGTACTTC.

This clone was observed once. The genes are TRBV30 and TRBJ2-7, with 7 bases fitting TRBD1. Germline lookup yields CDR1 GTSNPN and CDR2 SVGIG (reference sequence). The length of the CDR3 is 13 residues. J gave up 2 bases and V 5 bases, and 6 bases lay outside the gene matches. CDR3 amino acids: CAWGRGLPYEQYF. CDR3 coding DNA: TGTGCCTGGGGAAGGGGGCTCCCCTACGAGCAGTACTTC.

This chain connects TRBV5-4 to TRBJ1-5; 7 bases align to TRBD1. The CDR3 is made up of 15 amino acids. Germline assignment: CDR1 SGHNT and CDR2 YYREEE (reference sequence). V dropped 3 bases and J dropped 0; count of bases not matched to a gene: 3. The CDR3 protein is CASSSGGHSNQPQHF. The CDR3 nucleotides read TGTGCCAGCAGCTCAGGGGGACATAGCAATCAGCCCCAGCATTTT.

The J gene is TRBJ1-5, the V gene TRBV28; weak D call: TRBD1 (5 bases). Trimming left V 5 bases short and J 6 bases short, with 17 bases between. Germline CDR1 reads MDHEN; CDR2 reads SYDVKM. The CDR3 is 15 residues long. CDR3 coding DNA: TGTGCCAGCAGTACCGTAGCGGGGGGGGGTCAGCCCCAGCATTTT. Translated, it gives CASSTVAGGGQPQHF.

V usage is TRBV9 and J usage is TRBJ2-3, with D perhaps TRBD1 (6 bases). V lost 3 bases, J lost 0 bases, and 8 bases lay in between. This CDR3 has 14 amino acids. Per the germline V gene, CDR1 is SGDLS and CDR2 is YYNGEE. The CDR3 loop is CASSGQVSTDTQYF. DNA for the CDR3: TGTGCCAGCAGCGGACAGGTTAGCACAGATACGCAGTATTTT.

V gene TRBV2 combines with J gene TRBJ2-2; a possible D gene is TRBD1 (5 bases). The CDR3 totals 14 residues. Germline V gives CDR1 SNHLY, CDR2 FYNNEI. The V end was cut by 9 bases, the J end by 0 bases, with 11 bases between. CDR3 coding DNA: TGTGCCAGTAGTCGACAGCCGAACACCGGGGAGCTGTTTTTT. It yields the protein CASSRQPNTGELFF.

This chain uses TRBV6-2 or TRBV6-3 with TRBJ1-6; no clear D gene. This CDR3 has 13 amino acids. The germline V and J ends were trimmed by 5 bases and 8 bases, with 10 bases remaining between them. Germline V CDR1 and CDR2: MNHEY, SVGEGT. The CDR3 nucleotides read TGTGCCAGCAGTCGGTTTCGGGATTCACCCCTCCACTTT. Its translation: CASSRFRDSPLHF.

V gene TRBV11-3 combines with J gene TRBJ2-7, with 11 bases identical to TRBD2. The germline V gene has CDR1 SGHNT and CDR2 YENEEA. The CDR3 length is 15 residues. V lost 5 bases, J lost 2 bases, and 5 bases stayed unmatched. The CDR3 here is CASSRGTSGTYEQYF. The CDR3 nucleotides are TGTGCCAGCAGCCGCGGGACTAGCGGAACCTACGAGCAGTACTTC.